These 27 T cell receptor beta chains were sequenced from one sample in a study of beta chain features in type 1 diabetes. General study findings and limits: In all four CD4+ subsets, TCRB CDR3 length was significantly, moderately reduced in type 1 diabetes.

Since all of the isolated RNA was reverse transcribed, expressed TCRB transcripts were what got sequenced. Assay: immunoSEQ multiplex PCR; the TCRdb copy retains only in-frame clones and omits some. The table includes over 200,000 clones, approximately 10% detected once. Their antigens remain unidentified. Specimen: naive CD4+ T cells from blood. These receptors all come from a young man with type 1 diabetes.

This clone has more than one count but fewer than ten. At one end, the junction sequence differs from germline, possibly due to a read error. For the CDR3, the DNA is TGTGCCAGCTCACCGAACCGTACAACAGGGGAGTTT. Protein product: CASSPNRTTGEF. The chain combines TRBV18 with TRBJ1-1, with 7 bases aligning to TRBD1. CDR1 and CDR2 (germline): KGHSH, LQKENI. The CDR3 length is 12 residues.

This chain uses TRBV30 with TRBJ2-5; unclear D gene. CDR3 size: 11 residues. The germline gives CDR1 GTSNPN, CDR2 SVGIG (reference sequence). The ends were cut back, 8 bases at V and 4 bases at J, with 11 bases in the middle. CDR3 sequence reads: CAGGLSETQYF. The CDR3 nucleotides read TGTGCCGGTGGGCTTTCAGAGACCCAGTACTTC.

This chain links TRBV5-1 with TRBJ1-3; 9 bases are a match to TRBD1. Germline assignment: CDR1 SGHRS and CDR2 YFSETQ. The CDR3 has 17 residues. J gave up 3 bases and V 4 bases, and 11 bases lay outside the gene matches. Here the CDR3 DNA reads TGCGCCAGCAGCGTTTCTCCGGGACAGGGCTTTGGAAACACCATATATTTT. This encodes CASSVSPGQGFGNTIYF.

This clone has just a few counts. CDR3 DNA: TGTGCCAGTAGTATAGATGGACAGGTTCCTCGAGAGACCCAGTACTTC. It encodes CASSIDGQVPRETQYF. The genes are TRBV19 and TRBJ2-5; 7 nucleotides match TRBD1. The germline CDR1 and CDR2 sequences are LNHDA and SQIVND (reference sequence). The V gene end was trimmed by 0 bases and the J gene end by 4 bases; junction bases not matched to a gene: 8. The CDR3 has 16 amino acids.

V and J are TRBV30 and TRBJ1-2; D ambiguous. Trimming cost V 6 bases and J 11 bases, with 22 bases left between them. The CDR3 has 13 residues. The germline V gene has CDR1 GTSNPN and CDR2 SVGIG (reference sequence). The CDR3 sequence is CACSETWRVGYTF. CDR3 nucleotide sequence: TGTGCCTGTTCTGAGACGTGGCGGGTGGGATACACCTTC.

Concerning this clone itself: Other DNA sequences from this sample encode an identical CDR3 as well. This chain links TRBV7-2 with TRBJ2-7; the match to TRBD2 covers 10 bases. V lost 5 bases, J lost 4 bases, and 2 bases stayed unmatched. Germline V gene lookup returns CDR1 SGHTA and CDR2 FQGNSA. The CDR3 is 13 residues long. DNA for the CDR3: TGTGCCAGCAGCCGGACTAGCGGTTACGAGCAGTACTTC. Protein product: CASSRTSGYEQYF.

The sample holds a few counts of this clone. This chain joins TRBV19 and TRBJ1-5, with 7 bases aligning to TRBD1. The CDR3 is 16 amino acids. V lost 4 bases to trimming and J lost 5 bases; unmatched junction nucleotides: 11. Germline CDR1 reads LNHDA; CDR2 reads SQIVND (reference sequence). In DNA form, the CDR3 reads TGTGCCAGTAGTACACTGGGACAGCAGAGAGATCAGCCCCAGCATTTT. Translating it yields CASSTLGQQRDQPQHF.

This clone was counted between two and nine times. The chain employs TRBV2 and TRBJ2-7; 8 bases are a match to TRBD2. CDR3 length equals 15 residues. The V and J ends lost 5 bases and 5 bases, in that order; junction bases with no gene match: 11. Germline V lookup: CDR1 SNHLY, CDR2 FYNNEI. This CDR3 reads CASSPFSAGVNEQYF. The CDR3 DNA reads TGTGCCAGCAGTCCTTTTTCAGCGGGGGTGAACGAGCAGTACTTC. The full variable domain, completed using reference TRBV2 and TRBJ2-7, is EPEVTQTPSHQVTQMGQEVILRCVPISNHLYFYWYRQILGQKVEFLVSFYNNEISEKSEIFDDQFSVERPDGSNFTLKIRSTKLEDSAMYFCASSPFSAGVNEQYFGPGTRLTVT.

V is TRBV5-1 and J is TRBJ1-4; possible D gene TRBD1, 5 bases. CDR1 and CDR2 (germline): SGHRS, YFSETQ. The V gene lost 2 bases and the J gene lost 4 bases, with 12 bases spanning the gap. This CDR3 is built from 15 residues. Written as DNA, the CDR3 is TGCGCCAGCAGCTTCAGCCCGACAGTTAATGAAAAACTGTTTTTT. Translated, it gives CASSFSPTVNEKLFF.

In this sample, this clone turned up a few times. The rearrangement links TRBV7-2 to TRBJ1-5; no clear D gene. V was shortened by 1 base and J by 0 bases, with 7 bases between the two germline ends. This CDR3 region has 15 residues. Germline values: CDR1 SGHTA, CDR2 FQGNSA. The CDR3 DNA sequence: TGTGCCAGCAGCTTAGACAGCGGTAGCAATCAGCCCCAGCATTTT. It translates to CASSLDSGSNQPQHF.

The chain joins TRBV4-3 to TRBJ2-7; TRBD2 might be the D (6 bases). Looked up from germline, CDR1 is LGHNA and CDR2 is YSLEER. The CDR3 runs to 16 residues. Trimming stripped 0 bases from V and 6 bases from J, with 18 bases between. This CDR3 is CASSQDPRRRGREQYF. The CDR3 DNA is TGCGCCAGCAGCCAAGACCCGAGGAGGAGGGGCCGCGAGCAGTACTTC.

To note about this clone: Additional DNA sequences in this sample encode the identical CDR3. This rearrangement joins TRBV9 to TRBJ1-2; 7 bases are a match to TRBD1. Per the germline V gene, CDR1 is SGDLS and CDR2 is YYNGEE. V trimming: 0 bases; J trimming: 2 bases; junction bases outside the gene matches: 1. This CDR3 has 14 amino acids. This CDR3 is CASSVGQGNYGYTF. The CDR3 DNA follows: TGTGCCAGCAGCGTAGGACAGGGAAACTATGGCTACACCTTC.

This clone was counted between two and nine times. The chain recombines TRBV5-4 with TRBJ1-2, with TRBD1 matching 11 bases. Germline values: CDR1 SGHNT, CDR2 YYREEE (reference sequence). The V gene end was trimmed by 4 bases and the J gene end by 4 bases; junction bases not matched to a gene: 9. The CDR3 loop spans 16 amino acids. CDR3 coding DNA: TGTGCCAGCAGCCTTTTCACCGGGACAGGGGGCTATGGCTACACCTTC. The encoded protein is CASSLFTGTGGYGYTF.

This clone was picked up a small number of times. This chain uses TRBV2 with TRBJ1-1; D gene unclear. Trimming left V 5 bases short and J 0 bases short, with 7 bases between. The germline CDR1 and CDR2 sequences are SNHLY and FYNNEI. CDR3 length equals 13 residues. The CDR3 sequence: CASSQRLNTEAFF. Written as DNA, the CDR3 is TGTGCCAGCAGTCAACGGTTGAACACTGAAGCTTTCTTT.

V and J are TRBV15 and TRBJ2-5, with a tentative D call TRBD1 (6 bases). V shed 0 bases and J shed 4 bases, with 9 bases lying between them. This CDR3 comprises 14 residues. Germline values: CDR1 LNHNV, CDR2 YYDKDF (reference sequence). The CDR3 loop is CATSRERTAETQYF. The CDR3 bases are TGTGCCACCAGCAGAGAACGGACAGCAGAGACCCAGTACTTC.

This clone was counted between two and nine times. This chain joins TRBV4-3 and TRBJ2-7, with a possible D match to TRBD2 (6 bases). Per germline, CDR1 LGHNA and CDR2 YSLEER. Trimming cost V 0 bases and J 3 bases, with 18 bases left between them. The CDR3 is made up of 17 amino acids. For the CDR3, the DNA is TGCGCCAGCAGCCAAGATCAGCGGCGGGGACGGGTCTACGAGCAGTACTTC. Translated: CASSQDQRRGRVYEQYF.

The chain couples TRBV2 to TRBJ2-3, with 8 bases aligning to TRBD2. The V segment lost 7 bases and the J segment 9 bases; nucleotides outside the gene matches: 6. The CDR3 sequence is 12 residues long. Germline values: CDR1 SNHLY, CDR2 FYNNEI. The CDR3 region has the DNA TGTGCCAGCAACCGGGGGGGCGAGACGCAGTATTTT. Its protein is CASNRGGETQYF.

CDR3 in DNA: TGTGCCAGCAGCTTATCCGCGGGTGAAAAACTGTTTTTT. The encoded protein is CASSLSAGEKLFF. J is TRBJ1-4 and V is TRBV11-2, with unresolved D. CDR1 SGHAT and CDR2 FQNNGV come from the germline V gene. This CDR3 has 13 amino acids. The ends were cut back, 2 bases at V and 7 bases at J, with 8 bases in the middle. Using reference TRBV11-2 and TRBJ1-4 for the parts outside the CDR3, the full variable domain is EAGVAQSPRYKIIEKRQSVAFWCNPISGHATLYWYQQILGQGPKLLIQFQNNGVVDDSQLPKDRFSAERLKGVDSTLKIQPAKLEDSAVYLCASSLSAGEKLFFGSGTQLSVL.

The genes are TRBV2 and TRBJ1-5; D perhaps matches TRBD1 (5 bases). CDR3 size: 14 residues. V lost 6 bases, J lost 10 bases, and 19 bases lay in between. Germline loops: CDR1 SNHLY, CDR2 FYNNEI. The chain's CDR3 is CASRTGVESGPQHF. The CDR3 DNA is TGTGCCAGCAGAACGGGGGTGGAATCGGGCCCCCAGCATTTT.

This clone was counted a few times. V usage is TRBV4-2 and J usage is TRBJ2-5, with D perhaps TRBD1 (6 bases). V was cut by 3 bases and J by 3 bases, with 17 bases left in between. CDR3 length: 16 residues. Germline V gene sequence: CDR1 LGHNA, CDR2 YNFKEQ. CDR3 amino acids: CASSQGQGKYEETQYF. The CDR3 DNA reads TGTGCCAGCAGCCAGGGTCAGGGGAAATATGAAGAGACCCAGTACTTC.

This sequence joins TRBV11-2 and TRBJ2-3; 8 nucleotides agree with TRBD2. The germline gives CDR1 SGHAT, CDR2 FQNNGV. The V and J ends lost 1 base and 5 bases, in that order; junction bases with no gene match: 2. The CDR3 contains 14 residues. In DNA, the CDR3 is TGTGCCAGCAGCTTAGTCGGGGGGGGAGATACGCAGTATTTT. It encodes CASSLVGGGDTQYF.

Of note for this clone: A read error may produce the germline difference seen at one junction end. The chain recombines TRBV9 with TRBJ2-5; possibly TRBD2 for D (6 bases). CDR3 size: 16 residues. Germline assignment: CDR1 SGDLS and CDR2 YYNGEE. The CDR3, as DNA: TGTGCCAGCAGCGTAGGCATCGGACTACCACAAGGGACCCAGTACTTC. This translates into CASSVGIGLPQGTQYF.

J is TRBJ1-2 and V is TRBV5-1, with 7 bases aligning to TRBD1. From germline, CDR1 is SGHRS and CDR2 YFSETQ. The CDR3 runs to 13 residues. The V gene end was trimmed by 4 bases and the J gene end by 4 bases; junction bases not matched to a gene: 4. CDR3: CASSNTGVYGYTF. The CDR3 nucleotides are TGCGCCAGCAGCAACACAGGGGTCTATGGCTACACCTTC.

This clone was observed a few times. The chain is built from TRBV28 and TRBJ2-1; 8 nucleotides match TRBD1. Germline-derived CDR1 and CDR2 are MDHEN and SYDVKM. V dropped 3 bases and J dropped 4; count of bases not matched to a gene: 2. This CDR3 comprises 14 residues. In DNA, the CDR3 is TGTGCCAGCAGTTTTGGGGACAGGTACAATGAGCAGTTCTTC. It is translated as CASSFGDRYNEQFF.

This clone was seen more than once but under ten times. This sequence joins TRBV5-1 and TRBJ2-5; the match to TRBD2 covers 11 bases. Per germline, CDR1 SGHRS and CDR2 YFSETQ. The V and J ends lost 4 bases and 4 bases, in that order; junction bases with no gene match: 3. This CDR3 comprises 14 residues. The CDR3 bases are TGCGCCAGCAGCCAGACTAGCGGGGTAGAGACCCAGTACTTC. It codes for CASSQTSGVETQYF.

The genes are TRBV7-2 and TRBJ2-3; D may be TRBD2 (6 bases). With 8 bases removed from V and 2 bases from J, the gap between germline ends came to 11 bases. The germline V gene has CDR1 SGHTA and CDR2 FQGNSA. This CDR3 contains 13 residues. The CDR3 DNA reads TGTGCCAGCTCTTCGGGGGTCACAGATACGCAGTATTTT. Translated: CASSSGVTDTQYF.

J is TRBJ2-5 and V is TRBV4-1; 7 bases map to TRBD2. The length of the CDR3 is 15 residues. With V trimmed by 5 bases and J by 2 bases, 8 bases remained unmatched. CDR1 and CDR2 from the germline V gene are MGHRA and YSYEKL. CDR3 region: CASSTRLAAQETQYF. The DNA for the CDR3 is TGCGCCAGCAGCACCCGACTAGCAGCACAAGAGACCCAGTACTTC.